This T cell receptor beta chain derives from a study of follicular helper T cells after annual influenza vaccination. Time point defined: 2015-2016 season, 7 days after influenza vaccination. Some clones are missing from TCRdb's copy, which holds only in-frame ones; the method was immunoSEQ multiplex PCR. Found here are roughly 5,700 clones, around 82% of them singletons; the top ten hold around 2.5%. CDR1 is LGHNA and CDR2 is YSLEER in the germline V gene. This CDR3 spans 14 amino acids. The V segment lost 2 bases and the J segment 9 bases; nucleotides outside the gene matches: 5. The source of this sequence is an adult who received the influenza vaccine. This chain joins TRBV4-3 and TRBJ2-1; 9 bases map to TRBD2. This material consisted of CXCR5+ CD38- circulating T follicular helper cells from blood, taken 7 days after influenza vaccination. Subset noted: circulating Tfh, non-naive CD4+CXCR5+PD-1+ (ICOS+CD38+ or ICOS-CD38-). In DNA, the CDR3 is TGCGCCAGCAGCCAACGGCGGGAGGGGGTTGAGCAGTTCTTC. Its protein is CASSQRREGVEQFF.